This T cell receptor beta chain was recovered during a study of control samples from healthy donors and cancer patients. Sequenced by immunoSEQ multiplex PCR; TCRdb stores in-frame clones only, minus some. The sample has tens of thousands of clones; around 89% are singletons. V lost 0 bases and J lost 2, with 16 bases in between. The CDR3 is 17 residues long. Germline CDR1 MGHRA, CDR2 YSYEKL. The clonotype originates from a man between 50 and 59 years old in good health. Sequencing used blood. The chain links TRBV4-1 to TRBJ2-5, with no clear D. The CDR3 DNA follows: TGCGCCAGCAGCCAAGATACGAGACAACAATTACAAGAGACCCAGTACTTC. As protein: CASSQDTRQQLQETQYF.